Below, 20 T cell receptor beta chains from the same sample are listed, as sequenced in a study of technical replicates of blood from several donors. Assay: immunoSEQ multiplex PCR; the TCRdb copy retains only in-frame clones and omits some. Among under 90,000 clones, 95% to 98% were seen once, and the ten largest hold approximately 0.15%. The source material was T cells isolated from PBMCs. All receptors come from a human donor in good health.

As concerns this clone: The missing conserved phenylalanine or tryptophan at the end of this CDR3 makes a read error likely. The DNA is omitted, as the CDR3 cannot be located on it reliably, and the CDR3 follows TCRdb's listing. The chain combines TRBV14 with TRBJ1-2; the table's D call, TRBD1, was not checked against the DNA. The CDR3 is 13 amino acids long, termini counted. From germline, CDR1 is SGHDN and CDR2 FVKESK. CDR3 region: CASSRSGTARRLY.

Turning to this clone: A junction boundary mismatches the germline segment, possibly from a read error. The V gene is TRBV7-7, the J gene TRBJ2-2, with D uncertain. This CDR3 is built from 15 residues. Germline lookup yields CDR1 SSHAT and CDR2 FNYEAQ (reference sequence). The DNA for the CDR3 is TGTGCTAGCAGCTTAGGACGAGACCGGGCCGGGGAGCTGTTTTTT. Translating gives CASSLGRDRAGELFF. The complete variable domain, with remaining parts taken from reference TRBV7-7 and TRBJ2-2, reads GAGVSQSPRYKVTKRGQDVTLRCDPISSHATLYWYQQALGQGPEFLTYFNYEAQPDKSGLPSDRFSAERPEGSISTLTIQRTEQRDSAMYRCASSLGRDRAGELFFGEGSRLTVL.

This chain joins TRBV2 and TRBJ2-1; TRBD2 matches 8 bases. Losses at the gene ends were 7 bases for V and 10 bases for J; bases not matched to a gene: 12. CDR1 SNHLY and CDR2 FYNNEI come from the germline V gene. The CDR3 has 14 amino acids. The CDR3 DNA reads TGTGCCAGCAAAGCGGGAGTAGAGGGGGTAGAGCAGTTCTTC. Translation: CASKAGVEGVEQFF.

This clone was seen just once. This chain links TRBV27 with TRBJ1-3, with 8 bases aligning to TRBD1. The CDR3 runs to 14 residues. V dropped 8 bases and J dropped 0; count of bases not matched to a gene: 3. Germline lookup yields CDR1 MNHEY and CDR2 SMNVEV (reference sequence). CDR3 region: CASDRGGSGNTIYF. The CDR3, as DNA: TGTGCCAGCGACAGGGGCGGCTCTGGAAACACCATATATTTT.

This clone was detected only once. This chain joins TRBV25-1 and TRBJ2-5; D unclear. Deletions cut 9 bases from V and 5 bases from J, with 10 bases between. The CDR3 is 11 residues long. Germline CDR1 is MGHDK and CDR2 is SYGVNS. The CDR3 DNA is TGTGCCAGTTCAGCGACGGAGACCCAGTACTTC. It encodes CASSATETQYF.

V and J are TRBV7-2 and TRBJ2-3; TRBD2 matches 14 bases. J gave up 8 bases and V 3 bases, and 10 bases lay outside the gene matches. Germline V lookup: CDR1 SGHTA, CDR2 FQGNSA. The CDR3 extends over 17 amino acids. CDR3 coding DNA: TGTGCCAGCAGCTTCTGGAGGACTAGCGGGAGGACAACTACGCAGTATTTT. Amino acids: CASSFWRTSGRTTTQYF.

This rearrangement joins TRBV9 to TRBJ1-5; 10 bases agree with TRBD1. This CDR3 spans 16 amino acids. Unmatched junction bases numbered 6, after V lost 0 bases and J lost 6 bases. The germline V gene has CDR1 SGDLS and CDR2 YYNGEE. This CDR3 reads CASSVGTGGVGQPQHF. In DNA, the CDR3 is TGTGCCAGCAGCGTAGGGACAGGGGGGGTGGGTCAGCCCCAGCATTTT.

V and J are TRBV28 and TRBJ1-5, with TRBD1 as a possible D gene (6 bases). The germline V gene encodes CDR1 MDHEN and CDR2 SYDVKM. This CDR3 region has 21 residues. Deletions cut 5 bases from V and 5 bases from J, with 34 bases between. This chain's CDR3 is CASSLGGLWGPAQGIDQPQHF. CDR3 sequence (DNA): TGTGCCAGCAGTCTAGGAGGATTGTGGGGGCCGGCTCAGGGTATAGATCAGCCCCAGCATTTT.

V gene TRBV9 combines with J gene TRBJ2-1, with TRBD1 matching 10 bases. Losses at the gene ends were 2 bases for V and 3 bases for J; bases not matched to a gene: 17. This CDR3 is 20 amino acids long. Germline V gene lookup returns CDR1 SGDLS and CDR2 YYNGEE. The DNA of the CDR3 is TGTGCCAGCAGCGTGGCCCGGACAGGGGGTCAAGGAGAGGACTACAATGAGCAGTTCTTC. Translating gives CASSVARTGGQGEDYNEQFF.

This clone was seen a single time. The V gene is TRBV6-5, the J gene TRBJ1-5; D is unclear. V lost 7 bases, J lost 6 bases, and 13 bases lay in between. The CDR3 contains 13 residues. CDR1 MNHEY and CDR2 SVGAGI come from the germline V gene. CDR3 residues: CASKRGIGQPQHF. DNA of the CDR3: TGTGCCAGCAAGAGAGGTATAGGTCAGCCCCAGCATTTT.

This sequence joins TRBV7-3 and TRBJ1-2; 9 nucleotides agree with TRBD1. V trimming: 5 bases; J trimming: 4 bases; junction bases outside the gene matches: 5. Germline V CDR1 and CDR2: SGHTA, FQGTGA. The CDR3 loop spans 14 amino acids. The CDR3: CASSPGQGPYGYTF. The CDR3 coding sequence is TGTGCCAGCAGCCCGGGACAGGGCCCCTATGGCTACACCTTC.

The chain employs TRBV4-2 and TRBJ2-1, with D hard to call. The CDR3 is 16 amino acids. Trimming stripped 0 bases from V and 0 bases from J, with 9 bases between. Germline V gives CDR1 LGHNA, CDR2 YNFKEQ. The CDR3 protein is CASSQDPASSYNEQFF. DNA of the CDR3: TGTGCCAGCAGCCAAGATCCGGCTAGCTCCTACAATGAGCAGTTCTTC.

The sample holds one count of this clone. V gene TRBV9 combines with J gene TRBJ2-2; 7 nucleotides align to TRBD2. The CDR3 spans 16 residues. J was trimmed by 0 bases and V by 0 bases; bases with no gene match: 2. Germline V gene data show CDR1 as SGDLS and CDR2 as YYNGEE. The CDR3 sequence: CASSVGGGSNTGELFF. The DNA of the CDR3 is TGTGCCAGCAGCGTAGGGGGAGGGTCGAACACCGGGGAGCTGTTTTTT.

The rearrangement joins TRBV7-6 to TRBJ2-2; D possibly corresponds to TRBD2 (7 bases). The CDR3 is 16 amino acids. Germline CDR1 SGHVS, CDR2 FNYEAQ. V was trimmed by 7 bases and J by 0 bases, leaving 15 bases between them. The CDR3 here is CASTLNGGPNTGELFF. The CDR3 nucleotides are TGTGCCAGCACCCTCAACGGGGGGCCGAACACCGGGGAGCTGTTTTTT.

The gene calls are TRBV7-6 and TRBJ2-7; 10 bases are shared with TRBD2. Germline values: CDR1 SGHVS, CDR2 FNYEAQ. The CDR3 totals 16 residues. Losses at the gene ends were 5 bases for V and 3 bases for J; bases not matched to a gene: 10. CDR3 sequence: CASSILAGERFYEQYF. The CDR3 nucleotides are TGTGCCAGCAGCATCCTAGCGGGAGAGAGGTTCTACGAGCAGTACTTC.

The V and J genes are TRBV30 and TRBJ1-2; 8 bases agree with TRBD1. CDR3 size: 15 residues. Per the germline V gene, CDR1 is GTSNPN and CDR2 is SVGIG (reference sequence). Unmatched junction bases numbered 11, after V lost 2 bases and J lost 6 bases. The chain's CDR3 is CAWSLLGQGFDGYTF. The DNA of the CDR3 is TGTGCCTGGAGTCTTTTAGGACAGGGCTTCGATGGCTACACCTTC.

The V and J genes are TRBV28 and TRBJ2-7; the match to TRBD2 covers 10 bases. J gave up 4 bases and V 1 base, and 13 bases lay outside the gene matches. The CDR3 loop spans 18 amino acids. Germline V lookup: CDR1 MDHEN, CDR2 SYDVKM. This CDR3 reads CASSLFGLAGATTYEQYF. DNA of the CDR3: TGTGCCAGCAGTTTATTCGGTCTAGCGGGAGCTACAACGTACGAGCAGTACTTC.

CDR3 sequence reads: CASSESRGYEQYF. CDR3 nucleotides: TGTGCCAGCAGTGAATCTCGGGGGTACGAGCAGTACTTC. This chain links TRBV6-1 with TRBJ2-7, with D tentatively TRBD2 (6 bases). V shed 2 bases and J shed 4 bases, with 9 bases lying between them. Germline V lookup: CDR1 MNHNS, CDR2 SASEGT. The CDR3 loop spans 13 amino acids.

This chain uses TRBV27 with TRBJ2-1, with TRBD2 matching over 12 bases. CDR3 length: 16 residues. Germline V gene data show CDR1 as MNHEY and CDR2 as SMNVEV (reference sequence). The trim removed 6 bases at V and 6 bases at J, leaving 9 bases unmatched. The CDR3 loop reads CASSSRTSGTFNEQFF. The CDR3 DNA sequence: TGTGCCAGCAGCTCTAGGACTAGCGGGACTTTCAATGAGCAGTTCTTC.

The chain joins TRBV6-4 to TRBJ1-5, with D tentatively TRBD1 (5 bases). The CDR3 length is 14 residues. Germline V CDR1 and CDR2: MRHNA, SNTAGT. The V gene lost 2 bases and the J gene lost 2 bases, with 7 bases spanning the gap. The CDR3 DNA reads as TGTGCCAGCAGTGACCAGGGTGGCAATCAGCCCCAGCATTTT. It translates to CASSDQGGNQPQHF.